What follows are 25 T cell receptor beta chains derived from one specimen sequenced in a study of OX40 agonist ivuxolimab in advanced cancers. The repertoire was sequenced with immunoSEQ multiplex PCR; TCRdb's copy has only in-frame clones and lacks some. The sample has about 77,000 clones, roughly 91% seen once; the top ten hold over 2.5%. The sequencing used CD4+ or CD8+ T cells sorted from blood, collected in a trial of the OX40 agonist ivuxolimab. The receptors originated from an adult with an advanced solid tumor such as melanoma, head and neck, liver or kidney cancer.

V gene TRBV29-1 combines with J gene TRBJ2-2; D remains unclear. Germline V gene data show CDR1 as SQVTM and CDR2 as ANQGSEA. V was pared by 0 bases and J by 1 base, with 3 bases between. The CDR3 is 13 residues long. The CDR3 loop is CSVEEQNTGELFF. The CDR3 nucleotides are TGCAGCGTTGAAGAACAGAACACCGGGGAGCTGTTTTTT.

This chain connects TRBV7-2 to TRBJ2-7, with D tentatively TRBD2 (5 bases). The V end lost 1 base, the J end lost 3 bases, and 13 bases lay between the germline ends. The germline V gene has CDR1 SGHTA and CDR2 FQGNSA. CDR3 length equals 15 residues. In DNA form, the CDR3 reads TGTGCCAGCAGCTTAGGATCTACTAGGTACTACGAGCAGTACTTC. Encoded protein: CASSLGSTRYYEQYF.

The chain couples TRBV19 to TRBJ1-4; D is unresolved. The CDR3 consists of 15 residues. The V gene's germline CDR1 is LNHDA and CDR2 SQIVND (reference sequence). V was cut by 3 bases and J by 5 bases, with 13 bases left in between. This CDR3 is CASSIYGVFNEKLFF. In DNA, the CDR3 is TGTGCCAGTAGTATTTACGGCGTATTCAATGAAAAACTGTTTTTT.

As to this clone: The junction and the germline gene differ at one end; a read error may be behind it. The chain links TRBV7-7 to TRBJ2-7, with D perhaps matching TRBD2 (5 bases). This CDR3 is 13 amino acids long. Germline V CDR1 and CDR2: SSHAT, FNYEAQ (reference sequence). The CDR3 region is CASSPLAPSEQYF. CDR3 DNA sequence: TGTGCTAGCAGCCCCCTAGCCCCGAGCGAGCAGTACTTC.

This clone was picked up one time. The chain joins TRBV30 to TRBJ2-2; D uncertain. The CDR3 has 18 amino acids. CDR1 is GTSNPN, CDR2 SVGIG, per germline (reference sequence). The V gene lost 4 bases and the J gene lost 2 bases, with 23 bases spanning the gap. CDR3 coding DNA: TGTGCCTGGAACCCCGGCGAACGGTGGACCTTTAACACCGGGGAGCTGTTTTTT. Protein sequence: CAWNPGERWTFNTGELFF.

This sequence joins TRBV13 and TRBJ2-5; either TRBD1 or TRBD2 may supply D (5 bases each). V was pared by 1 base and J by 5 bases, with 17 bases between. CDR1 is PRHDT, CDR2 FYEKMQ, per germline (reference sequence). The CDR3 covers 16 residues. Here the CDR3 DNA reads TGTGCCAGCAGCTTAGAGTTTGGGACCTCCGGGGAGACCCAGTACTTC. As protein: CASSLEFGTSGETQYF.

V usage is TRBV5-1 and J usage is TRBJ2-7, with 8 bases that match TRBD2. Germline assignment: CDR1 SGHRS and CDR2 YFSETQ. The CDR3 runs 15 residues. Trimming cost V 4 bases and J 6 bases; bases outside gene matches: 12. This CDR3 is CASSNGGAGLSEQYF. Written as DNA, the CDR3 is TGCGCCAGCAGCAACGGGGGGGCCGGGTTGAGCGAGCAGTACTTC.

The chain joins TRBV7-2 to TRBJ1-3; weak D call: TRBD1 (5 bases). CDR1 and CDR2 (germline): SGHTA, FQGNSA. V was cut by 5 bases and J by 0 bases, with 14 bases left in between. CDR3 length equals 16 residues. CDR3 region: CASSQWGGSSGNTIYF. In DNA, the CDR3 is TGTGCCAGCAGCCAGTGGGGGGGGAGCTCTGGAAACACCATATATTTT.

The chain employs TRBV30 and TRBJ2-1; 10 bases are a match to TRBD1. V shed 3 bases, J shed 7 bases, and the junction held 6 bases outside the gene matches. The CDR3 is 14 amino acids. Germline lookup yields CDR1 GTSNPN and CDR2 SVGIG (reference sequence). This CDR3 reads CAWSPGTGDNEQFF. CDR3 DNA: TGTGCCTGGAGCCCCGGGACAGGGGATAATGAGCAGTTCTTC.

V gene TRBV6-1 combines with J gene TRBJ1-1; weak D call: TRBD1 (6 bases). This CDR3 has 12 amino acids. Trimming removed 6 bases at V and 7 bases at J, with 12 bases between. From germline, CDR1 is MNHNS and CDR2 SASEGT. The CDR3 sequence is CASSRTVIEAFF. CDR3 in DNA: TGTGCCAGCAGCCGGACAGTAATTGAAGCTTTCTTT.

This clone was picked up a small number of times. The chain is built from TRBV7-6 and TRBJ1-3; D might be TRBD1 (5 bases). Germline V gene lookup returns CDR1 SGHVS and CDR2 FNYEAQ. This CDR3 is built from 13 residues. V was shortened by 5 bases and J by 7 bases, with 12 bases between the two germline ends. The CDR3 reads CASSAGQGNTIYF. CDR3 DNA sequence: TGTGCCAGCAGCGCCGGCCAGGGCAACACCATATATTTT.

This clone was seen only a few times. The chain carries TRBV28 and TRBJ1-5; D is unresolved. With 2 bases removed from V and 11 bases from J, the gap between germline ends came to 10 bases. CDR1 MDHEN and CDR2 SYDVKM come from the germline V gene. The CDR3 is made up of 12 amino acids. CDR3 residues: CASSLANLAQHF. In nucleotides, the CDR3 is TGTGCCAGCAGTTTAGCAAACTTGGCCCAGCATTTT.

The chain recombines TRBV6-6 with TRBJ1-2; D is possibly TRBD1 (6 bases). Germline-derived CDR1 and CDR2 are MNHNY and SVGAGI (reference sequence). The CDR3 sequence is 13 residues long. Trimming cost V 5 bases and J 4 bases, with 11 bases left between them. CDR3: CASSLDSFYGYTF. Here the CDR3 DNA reads TGTGCCAGCAGTCTGGACAGCTTCTATGGCTACACCTTC.

V usage is TRBV29-1 and J usage is TRBJ2-1; D is perhaps TRBD1 or TRBD2 (5 bases each). The CDR3 sequence is 14 residues long. Germline loops: CDR1 SQVTM, CDR2 ANQGSEA. V lost 5 bases and J 1 base, leaving 12 bases between the germline ends. The CDR3 bases are TGCAGCGTTCGCAGGGACCGGTCCTACAATGAGCAGTTCTTC. This translates into CSVRRDRSYNEQFF.

J is TRBJ2-2 and V is TRBV5-1; a possible D gene is TRBD2 (6 bases). CDR3 size: 13 residues. The germline gives CDR1 SGHRS, CDR2 YFSETQ. With 4 bases removed from V and 13 bases from J, the gap between germline ends came to 17 bases. CDR3 region: CASSPSGEGRLFF. The CDR3 nucleotides are TGCGCCAGCAGCCCCTCGGGAGAGGGGAGGCTGTTTTTT.

This chain links TRBV2 with TRBJ1-1; 8 nucleotides align to TRBD1. Germline trimming cut 6 bases from V and 4 bases from J; bases unmatched to any gene: 7. Per the germline V gene, CDR1 is SNHLY and CDR2 is FYNNEI. This CDR3 has 14 residues. The DNA for the CDR3 is TGTGCCAGCAGGGTTACAGGGGGGAGCACTGAAGCTTTCTTT. Its protein is CASRVTGGSTEAFF. Supplemented by reference TRBV2 and TRBJ1-1, the full variable domain reads EPEVTQTPSHQVTQMGQEVILRCVPISNHLYFYWYRQILGQKVEFLVSFYNNEISEKSEIFDDQFSVERPDGSNFTLKIRSTKLEDSAMYFCASRVTGGSTEAFFGQGTRLTVV.

As regards this clone: This same CDR3 is encoded by further DNA sequences in the sample. The chain uses TRBV11-2 and TRBJ1-2, with no clear D. The germline gives CDR1 SGHAT, CDR2 FQNNGV. The CDR3 has 13 amino acids. Trimming cost V 0 bases and J 2 bases, with 4 bases left between them. For the CDR3, the DNA is TGTGCCAGCAGCTTAGACGGGAACTATGGCTACACCTTC. Translation: CASSLDGNYGYTF.

This clone has only a few counts. The rearrangement uses TRBV6-5 and TRBJ1-6; D not certain. CDR1 and CDR2 (germline): MNHEY, SVGAGI. This CDR3 has 13 residues. With 2 bases removed from V and 8 bases from J, the gap between germline ends came to 7 bases. In DNA, the CDR3 is TGTGCCAGCAGTTACGAGTCGGATTCACCCCTCCACTTT. Protein sequence: CASSYESDSPLHF.

This chain connects TRBV5-1 to TRBJ2-3; 14 bases align to TRBD2. The V gene's germline CDR1 is SGHRS and CDR2 YFSETQ. CDR3 length: 19 residues. V lost 4 bases to trimming and J lost 2 bases; unmatched junction nucleotides: 12. CDR3 amino acids: CASSPLGTSGRGVTDTQYF. The DNA for the CDR3 is TGCGCCAGCAGCCCTCTGGGGACTAGCGGGAGAGGGGTCACAGATACGCAGTATTTT.

V usage is TRBV25-1 and J usage is TRBJ1-1, with D possibly being TRBD1 (6 bases). The germline V gene has CDR1 MGHDK and CDR2 SYGVNS. Trimming cost V 3 bases and J 4 bases, with 15 bases left between them. The CDR3 length is 15 residues. The CDR3 DNA reads TGTGCCAGCAGTGATCCCCGCGGGGGCGCCACTGAAGCTTTCTTT. Its translation: CASSDPRGGATEAFF.

V is TRBV6-5 and J is TRBJ2-7; D possibly matches TRBD1 or TRBD2 (5 bases each). CDR3 length: 15 amino acids. Germline values: CDR1 MNHEY, CDR2 SVGAGI. Trimming removed 6 bases from V and 3 bases from J, with 18 bases in between. The CDR3 bases are TGTGCCAGCAGCCGGCGCTTGGGACGCAGCTACGAGCAGTACTTC. As protein: CASSRRLGRSYEQYF.

J is TRBJ1-3 and V is TRBV4-1; D not resolved. This CDR3 is built from 13 residues. V lost 0 bases and J 5 bases, leaving 5 bases between the germline ends. Germline loops: CDR1 MGHRA, CDR2 YSYEKL. The CDR3 region is CASSQEPRNTIYF. The DNA for the CDR3 is TGCGCCAGCAGCCAAGAGCCGCGAAACACCATATATTTT.

The chain uses TRBV6-6 and TRBJ2-7, with 7 positions matching TRBD2. CDR1 MNHNY and CDR2 SVGAGI come from the germline V gene (reference sequence). The CDR3 is 15 amino acids. Trimming at V came to 8 bases and at J to 6 bases, leaving 16 bases not matched to a gene. The CDR3 protein is CASSTGGTPSSEQYF. The CDR3 nucleotides read TGTGCCAGCTCCACCGGGGGGACGCCAAGCAGCGAGCAGTACTTC.

J is TRBJ1-1 and V is TRBV5-6; weak D call: TRBD1 (6 bases). In germline, CDR1 is SGHDT, CDR2 YYEEEE. The CDR3 is 14 amino acids. Deletions cut 6 bases from V and 4 bases from J, with 16 bases between. In DNA form, the CDR3 reads TGTGCCAGCACCTCCTGGGGGGGGCCCACTGAAGCTTTCTTT. Translating it yields CASTSWGGPTEAFF.

J is TRBJ1-3 and V is TRBV5-4; D is possibly TRBD1 (6 bases). This CDR3 contains 16 residues. In germline, CDR1 is SGHNT, CDR2 YYREEE (reference sequence). Trimming took 0 bases from V and 0 from J, leaving 10 bases between them. The CDR3 bases are TGTGCCAGCAGCTTGGGTGGGGGCCGCTCTGGAAACACCATATATTTT. Its protein product is CASSLGGGRSGNTIYF.